This T cell receptor beta chain stems from a study of PD-L1 blockade in urothelial cancer. Across the whole study: Bladder-origin urothelial cancer in males described about 90% of the 29 patients. A median blood sample held approximately 140,000 T cells and tens of thousands of unique TCRs.

Germline CDR1 is MNHEY and CDR2 is SVGAGI. V shed 1 base, J shed 9 bases, and the junction held 9 bases outside the gene matches. The CDR3 length is 16 residues. Time point here: pretreatment peripheral blood. Urothelial carcinoma, locally advanced or metastatic, affected the patients. Assay used: immunoSEQ multiplex PCR; TCRdb lists only in-frame clones, some missing. Here the sample spans 70,000 to 75,000 clones, 84% being singletons. Sequencing was performed on PBMCs, taken around atezolizumab (anti-PD-L1) treatment. This sequence was found in a woman aged 70 to 79 with urothelial cancer. The rearrangement uses TRBV6-5 and TRBJ1-6; the match to TRBD1 covers 7 bases. The CDR3 here is CASSYYGGDSPSPLHF. CDR3 sequence (DNA): TGTGCCAGCAGTTACTACGGCGGGGACAGTCCTTCACCCCTCCACTTT.